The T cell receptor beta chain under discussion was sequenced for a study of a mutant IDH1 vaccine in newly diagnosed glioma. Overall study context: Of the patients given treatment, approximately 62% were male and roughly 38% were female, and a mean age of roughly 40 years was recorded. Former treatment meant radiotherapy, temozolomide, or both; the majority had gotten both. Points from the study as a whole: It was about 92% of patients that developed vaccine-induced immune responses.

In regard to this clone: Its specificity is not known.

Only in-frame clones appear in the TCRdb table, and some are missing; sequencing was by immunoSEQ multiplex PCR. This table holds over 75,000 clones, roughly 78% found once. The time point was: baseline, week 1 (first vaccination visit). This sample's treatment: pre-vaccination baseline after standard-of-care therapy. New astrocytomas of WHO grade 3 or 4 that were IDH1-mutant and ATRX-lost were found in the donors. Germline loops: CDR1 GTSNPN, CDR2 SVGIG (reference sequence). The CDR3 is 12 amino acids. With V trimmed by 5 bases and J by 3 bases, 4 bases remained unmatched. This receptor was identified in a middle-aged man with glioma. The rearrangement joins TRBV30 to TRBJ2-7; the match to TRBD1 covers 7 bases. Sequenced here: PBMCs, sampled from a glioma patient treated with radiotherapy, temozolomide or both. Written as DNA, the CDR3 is TGTGCCTGGGCCCCAGGGGGCTACGAGCAGTACTTC. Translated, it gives CAWAPGGYEQYF.